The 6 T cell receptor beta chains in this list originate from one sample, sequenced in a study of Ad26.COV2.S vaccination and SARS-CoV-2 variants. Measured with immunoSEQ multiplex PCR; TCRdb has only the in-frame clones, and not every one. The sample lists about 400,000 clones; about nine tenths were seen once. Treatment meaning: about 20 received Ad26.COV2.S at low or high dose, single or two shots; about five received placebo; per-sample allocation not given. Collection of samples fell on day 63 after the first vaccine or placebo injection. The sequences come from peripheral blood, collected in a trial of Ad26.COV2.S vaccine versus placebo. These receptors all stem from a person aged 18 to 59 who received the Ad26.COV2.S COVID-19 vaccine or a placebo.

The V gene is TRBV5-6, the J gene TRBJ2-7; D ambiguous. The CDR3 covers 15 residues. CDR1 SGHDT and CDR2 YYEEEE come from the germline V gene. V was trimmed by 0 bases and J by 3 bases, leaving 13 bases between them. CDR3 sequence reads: CASSLEPGYNYEQYF. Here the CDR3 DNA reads TGTGCCAGCAGCTTGGAGCCAGGCTATAACTACGAGCAGTACTTC.

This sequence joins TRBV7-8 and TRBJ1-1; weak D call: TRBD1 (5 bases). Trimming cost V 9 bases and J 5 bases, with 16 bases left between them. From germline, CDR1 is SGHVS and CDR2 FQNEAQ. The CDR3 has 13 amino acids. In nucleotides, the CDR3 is TGTGCCAGTCAAACAGGTTATAGGACTGAAGCTTTCTTT. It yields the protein CASQTGYRTEAFF.

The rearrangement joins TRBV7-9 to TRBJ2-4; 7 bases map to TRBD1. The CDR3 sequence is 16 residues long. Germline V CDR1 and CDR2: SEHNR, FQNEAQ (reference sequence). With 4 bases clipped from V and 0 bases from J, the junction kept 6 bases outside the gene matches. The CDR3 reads CASSWGQNLAKNIQYF. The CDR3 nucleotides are TGTGCCAGCAGCTGGGGACAGAACCTAGCCAAAAACATTCAGTACTTC.

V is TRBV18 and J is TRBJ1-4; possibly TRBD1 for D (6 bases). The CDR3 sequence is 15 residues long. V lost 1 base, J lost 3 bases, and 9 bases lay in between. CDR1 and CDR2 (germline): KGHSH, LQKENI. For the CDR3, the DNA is TGTGCCAGCTCACCACATAAGGGGGCTAATGAAAAACTGTTTTTT. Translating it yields CASSPHKGANEKLFF.

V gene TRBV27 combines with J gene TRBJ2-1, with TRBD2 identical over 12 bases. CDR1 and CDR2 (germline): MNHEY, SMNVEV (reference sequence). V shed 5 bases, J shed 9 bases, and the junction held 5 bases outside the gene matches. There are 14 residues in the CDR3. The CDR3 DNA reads TGTGCCAGCAGTCTTACTAGCGGGGGGAGTGAGCAGTTCTTC. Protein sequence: CASSLTSGGSEQFF.

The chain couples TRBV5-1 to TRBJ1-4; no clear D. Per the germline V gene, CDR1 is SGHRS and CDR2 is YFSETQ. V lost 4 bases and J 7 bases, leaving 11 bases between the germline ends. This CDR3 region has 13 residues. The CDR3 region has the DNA TGCGCCAGCAGCAAAGGGTCGGGTGAAAAACTGTTTTTT. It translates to CASSKGSGEKLFF. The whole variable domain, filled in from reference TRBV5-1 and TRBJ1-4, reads KAGVTQTPRYLIKTRGQQVTLSCSPISGHRSVSWYQQTPGQGLQFLFEYFSETQRNKGNFPGRFSGRQFSNSRSEMNVSTLELGDSALYLCASSKGSGEKLFFGSGTQLSVL.